The entry below gives a single T cell receptor (beta chain) sequence along with its context. This clone was seen a few times. Its cognate antigen has yet to be identified. No base-level quality is on record; no much larger clone is a single base apart. The sample belongs to a study of beta chain features in type 1 diabetes (dated by TCRdb to the late 2010s). In terms of the full investigation: Mean age, gender distribution, total cell number and subset yield were not different between patients and healthy donors. Whereas all 30 or so donors provided naive and central memory subsets, regulatory and stem cell-like memory subsets were isolated from just 8 patients and about 8 healthy donors. The study compared the TCRB repertoires of sorted circulating CD4+ T cell subsets in recently diagnosed type 1 diabetes patients with those in matched healthy donors. A total of around 110,000,000 sorted cells were examined across all samples, and a strong correlation was observed between cell number per subset and RNA yield.

The CDR3 holds 14 amino acids from the cysteine to the phenylalanine. Only the CDR3 DNA stays, 42 bases, in frame from base 1. V trim: 7 bases; J trim: 5 bases; unmatched bases: 12. As encoded in the germline V gene (reference sequence), CDR1 is GTSNPN while CDR2 is SVGIG. The entire isolated RNA was reverse transcribed using the High Capacity cDNA Reverse Transcription Kit, and thus expressed TCRB transcripts were sequenced. Deep immunoSEQ sequencing was performed on naive, central memory and regulatory T cell samples, with an average of around 3.4 million total reads per sample. After sorted cells were lysed in RLT buffer, RNA was extracted with DNase-treated RNeasy Micro or Mini kits, with the choice depending on cell number. Each cell subset was processed on its own to prevent cross-contamination, while patient and healthy donor samples were processed together. TCRB sequences were amplified from cDNA with the immunoSEQ multiplex PCR, producing 87-bp fragments spanning the CDR3 region. Sequencing of the amplicons was done on the Illumina HiSeq platform. For the original study's pipeline: Synthetic template baselines were used to correct PCR bias computationally, reads within Hamming distance 2 were collapsed together, and singletons that could not be merged were discarded. Reads were aligned against IMGT to assign V, D and J genes, CDR3 length and insertions or deletions at six rearrangement sites. Within each subset, clonotype counts were normalized to the number of sorted cells before true diversity and Gini coefficients were calculated with the tcR R package. The overlap coefficient, calculated on TCRB nucleotide sequences, was used to quantify repertoire sharing. Out-of-frame TCRB sequences from naive cells were analyzed as a proxy for the pre-selection repertoire. Entries here come from immuneACCESS through TCRdb and include only in-frame sequences with V and J called. Some clones fail to appear in such tables; in the studies checked, an unresolved V gene covers under half of the shortfall, and the cause of the remainder is unknown. V and J calls and clone size are those listed in that table; D and trimming were worked out from the DNA. For this sample there are 600,000 to 700,000 clones; around 12% appear just once. The ten largest make up over 0.1% of the sample.

Each donor gave one peripheral blood draw, averaging approximately 120 mL, which was collected into heparinised tubes. Using a panel that included CD45RO, CCR7, CD25, CD127, CD95 and CD27, naive, central memory, regulatory and stem cell-like memory CD4+ T cells were sorted on a BD FACSAria II. Every sorted population had a purity above 95%. PBMCs were isolated right away by Lymphoprep density gradient centrifugation and were stained directly, without culture. To minimize batch effects, samples were stained and sorted in pairs, one healthy donor with one patient per experiment. Overall results and qualifications from the work: Because the HLA sub-analyses included only small numbers of individuals, any influence of HLA type on TCRB rearrangement was left unresolved. Because cDNA rather than genomic DNA was sequenced, highly expressing activated cells could have been over-represented, although no difference in activation and CD3 levels was found between groups. At VDJ recombination sites, type 1 diabetes patients had fewer insertions and more deleted nucleotides, which implies abnormalities in thymic rearrangement. In all four CD4+ subsets, TCRB CDR3 length was moderately but significantly shorter in type 1 diabetes patients. Shorter templates might have been favored by PCR, but patient and control samples were amplified and corrected together, so both groups would have been affected equally by any skew. Naive, central memory and regulatory TCRB repertoires appeared more similar among patients than among healthy donors.

The sequence was obtained from a man under 40 with type 1 diabetes. The sample taken for sequencing was naive CD4+ T cells from blood. The cell subset or site label of this sample denotes: true naive CD4+ T cells. In this chain, TRBV30 is recombined with TRBJ2-7; TRBD1 aligns with 9 central bases. The DNA is as follows: TGTGCCTTCCAACAGGGGGCTTTAAGGCACGAGCAGTACTTC. Translated, it reads CAFQQGALRHEQYF.